A single T cell receptor beta chain is shown here with its context. The sample comes from a study of T cell responses to AZD1222 COVID-19 vaccine. Assay: immunoSEQ multiplex PCR; the TCRdb copy retains only in-frame clones and omits some. The sample lists 90,000 to 150,000 clones, 80% to 90% occurring once. The V gene lost 0 bases and the J gene lost 4 bases, with 11 bases spanning the gap. Germline V gene data show CDR1 as SGHDT and CDR2 as YYEEEE. The length of the CDR3 is 15 residues. The J gene is TRBJ1-3, the V gene TRBV5-6; a weak D match, TRBD1 (5 bases). Source: peripheral blood, taken on day 0 of AZD1222 vaccination. The clonotype was recovered from an adult in good health. CDR3 loop: CASSLAPGRGNTIYF. The DNA for the CDR3 is TGTGCCAGCAGCTTGGCCCCAGGGAGAGGAAACACCATATATTTT.